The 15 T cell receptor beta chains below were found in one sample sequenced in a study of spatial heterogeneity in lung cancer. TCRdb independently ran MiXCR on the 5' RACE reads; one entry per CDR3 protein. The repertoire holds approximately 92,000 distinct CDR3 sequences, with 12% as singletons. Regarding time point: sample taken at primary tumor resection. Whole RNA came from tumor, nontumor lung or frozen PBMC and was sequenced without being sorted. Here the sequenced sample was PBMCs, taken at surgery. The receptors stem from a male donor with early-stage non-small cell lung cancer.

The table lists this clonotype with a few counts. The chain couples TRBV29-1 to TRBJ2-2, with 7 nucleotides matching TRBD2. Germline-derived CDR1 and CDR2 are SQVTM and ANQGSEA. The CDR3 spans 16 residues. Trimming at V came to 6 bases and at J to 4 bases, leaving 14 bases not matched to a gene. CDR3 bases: TGCAGCGTACTTCCGGGAGGCCAGAGAACCACCGGGGAGCTGTTTTTT. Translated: CSVLPGGQRTTGELFF.

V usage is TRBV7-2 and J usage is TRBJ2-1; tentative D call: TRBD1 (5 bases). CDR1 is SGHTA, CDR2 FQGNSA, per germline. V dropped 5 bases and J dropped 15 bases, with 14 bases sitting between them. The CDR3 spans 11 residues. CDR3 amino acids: CASSPQGGLFF. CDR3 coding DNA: TGTGCCAGCAGCCCCCAGGGCGGCCTGTTCTTC.

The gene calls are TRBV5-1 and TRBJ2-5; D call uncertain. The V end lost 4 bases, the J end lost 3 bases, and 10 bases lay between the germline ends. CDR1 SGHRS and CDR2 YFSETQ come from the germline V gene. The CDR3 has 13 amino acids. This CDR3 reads CASSPRTEETQYF. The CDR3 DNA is TGCGCCAGCAGCCCAAGGACCGAAGAGACCCAGTACTTC.

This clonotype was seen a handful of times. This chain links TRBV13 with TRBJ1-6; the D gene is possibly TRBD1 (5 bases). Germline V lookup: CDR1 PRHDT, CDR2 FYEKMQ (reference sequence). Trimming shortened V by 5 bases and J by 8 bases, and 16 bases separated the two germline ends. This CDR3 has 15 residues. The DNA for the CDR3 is TGTGCCAGCAGCCGACTCGGGACGGGCGATTCACCCCTCCACTTT. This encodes CASSRLGTGDSPLHF.

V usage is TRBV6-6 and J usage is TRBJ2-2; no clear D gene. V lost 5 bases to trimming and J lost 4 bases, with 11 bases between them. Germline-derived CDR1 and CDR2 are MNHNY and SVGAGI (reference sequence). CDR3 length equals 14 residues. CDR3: CASSAGPSTGELFF. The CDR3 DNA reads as TGTGCCAGCAGTGCCGGGCCCTCCACCGGGGAGCTGTTTTTT.

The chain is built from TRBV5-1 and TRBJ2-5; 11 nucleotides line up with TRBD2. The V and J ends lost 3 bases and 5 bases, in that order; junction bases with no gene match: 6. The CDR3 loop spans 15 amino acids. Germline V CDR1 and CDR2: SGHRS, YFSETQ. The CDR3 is CASSSPGLAAETQYF. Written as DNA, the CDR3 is TGCGCCAGCAGCTCACCGGGACTAGCGGCGGAGACCCAGTACTTC.

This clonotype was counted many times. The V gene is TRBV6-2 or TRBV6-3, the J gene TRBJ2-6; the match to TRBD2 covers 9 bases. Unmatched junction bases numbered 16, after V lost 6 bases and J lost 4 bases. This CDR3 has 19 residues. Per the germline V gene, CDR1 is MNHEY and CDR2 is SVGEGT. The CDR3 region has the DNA TGTGCCAGCAGCCTCGCCAGTAGCGGGAGATTGGAGGGGGCCAACGTCCTGACTTTC. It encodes CASSLASSGRLEGANVLTF.

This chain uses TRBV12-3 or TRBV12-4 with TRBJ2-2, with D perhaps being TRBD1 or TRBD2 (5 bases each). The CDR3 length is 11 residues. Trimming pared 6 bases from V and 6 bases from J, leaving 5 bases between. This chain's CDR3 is CASRGAGELFF. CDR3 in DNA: TGTGCCAGCAGGGGGGCCGGGGAGCTGTTTTTT.

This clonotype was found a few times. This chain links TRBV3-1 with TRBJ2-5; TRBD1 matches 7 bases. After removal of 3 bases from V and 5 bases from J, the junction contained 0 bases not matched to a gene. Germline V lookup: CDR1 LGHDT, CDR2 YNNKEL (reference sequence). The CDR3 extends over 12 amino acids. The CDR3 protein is CASSQTGETQYF. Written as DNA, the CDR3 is TGTGCCAGCAGCCAGACAGGGGAGACCCAGTACTTC.

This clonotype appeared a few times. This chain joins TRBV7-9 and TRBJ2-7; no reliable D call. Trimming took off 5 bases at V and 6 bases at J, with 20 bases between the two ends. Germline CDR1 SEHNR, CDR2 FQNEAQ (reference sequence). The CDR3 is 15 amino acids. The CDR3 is CASSRVGFGRPEQYF. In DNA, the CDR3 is TGTGCCAGCAGCCGCGTGGGTTTCGGGCGCCCCGAGCAGTACTTC.

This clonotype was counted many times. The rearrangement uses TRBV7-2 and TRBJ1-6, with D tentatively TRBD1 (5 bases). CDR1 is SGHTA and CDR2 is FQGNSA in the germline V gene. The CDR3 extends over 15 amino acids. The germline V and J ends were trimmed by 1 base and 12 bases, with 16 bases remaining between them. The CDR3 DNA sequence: TGTGCCAGCAGCTTAGAATGGCAACCGAGGGGACCCCTCCACTTT. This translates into CASSLEWQPRGPLHF.

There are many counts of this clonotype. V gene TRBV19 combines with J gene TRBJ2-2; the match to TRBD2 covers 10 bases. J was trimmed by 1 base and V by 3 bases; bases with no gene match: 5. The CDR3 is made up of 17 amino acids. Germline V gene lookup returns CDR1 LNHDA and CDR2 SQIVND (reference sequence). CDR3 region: CASSIRLAGVNTGELFF. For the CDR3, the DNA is TGTGCCAGTAGTATTCGGCTAGCGGGAGTGAACACCGGGGAGCTGTTTTTT.

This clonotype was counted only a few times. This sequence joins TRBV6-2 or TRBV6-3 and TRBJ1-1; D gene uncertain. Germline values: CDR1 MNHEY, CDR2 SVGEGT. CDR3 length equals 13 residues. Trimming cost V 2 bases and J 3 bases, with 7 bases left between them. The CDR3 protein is CASSYEGYTEAFF. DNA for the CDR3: TGTGCCAGCAGTTACGAGGGCTACACTGAAGCTTTCTTT.

In nucleotides, the CDR3 is TGTGCCAGCAAGCGCACGGGAGTGTCAGCAGATACGCAGTATTTT. Protein: CASKRTGVSADTQYF. V and J are TRBV6-2 or TRBV6-3 and TRBJ2-3; a possible D gene is TRBD2 (6 bases). The CDR3 is 15 amino acids. V was cut by 7 bases and J by 4 bases, with 18 bases left in between. Germline-derived CDR1 and CDR2 are MNHEY and SVGEGT.

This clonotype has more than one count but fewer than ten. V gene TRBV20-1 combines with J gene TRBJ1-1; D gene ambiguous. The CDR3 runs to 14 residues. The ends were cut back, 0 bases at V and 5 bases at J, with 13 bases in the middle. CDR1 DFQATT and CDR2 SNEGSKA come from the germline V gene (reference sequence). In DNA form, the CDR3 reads TGCAGTGCTAGAGATCTAGGACTTGGTACTGAAGCTTTCTTT. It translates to CSARDLGLGTEAFF.